This is a list of T cell receptor beta chains from one sample in a study of OX40 agonist ivuxolimab in advanced cancers. The table came from immunoSEQ multiplex PCR; TCRdb's copy has only in-frame clones and leaves some out. The sample consists of roughly 70,000 clones, more than 70% of them appearing once. Material: CD4+ or CD8+ T cells sorted from blood, obtained in a trial of the OX40 agonist ivuxolimab. Every receptor here comes from an adult with an advanced solid tumor such as melanoma, head and neck, liver or kidney cancer. Each CDR3 is given with its conserved first and last residue. The D gene is left open where the match is weak. Clone sizes are given selectively: once, few, many, or a class where the clone is expanded.

CDR3aa: CASSEAGPRQPQHF
CDR3nt: TGCGCCAGCAGTGAGGCAGGTCCCCGCCAGCCCCAGCATTTT
j_gene: TRBJ1-5
v_gene: TRBV10-2
abundance: NA
d_gene: NA

CDR3aa: CASSPRIYNEQFF
CDR3nt: TGTGCCAGCAGTCCCCGTATATACAATGAGCAGTTCTTC
j_gene: TRBJ2-1
v_gene: TRBV11-2
abundance: NA
d_gene: NA

CDR3aa: CASSPYTGTNSKTQYF
CDR3nt: TGCGCCAGCAGCCCCTATACCGGGACTAATTCGAAGACCCAGTACTTC
j_gene: TRBJ2-5
v_gene: TRBV5-1
abundance: NA
d_gene: TRBD2

CDR3aa: CASSSRQKTYGYTF
CDR3nt: TGTGCCAGCAGCTCCCGACAGAAGACTTATGGCTACACCTTC
j_gene: TRBJ1-2
v_gene: TRBV5-4
abundance: NA
d_gene: NA

CDR3aa: CASSYGPLNTDTQYF
CDR3nt: TGTGCCAGCAGTTACGGACCATTAAACACAGATACGCAGTATTTT
j_gene: TRBJ2-3
v_gene: TRBV6-5
abundance: NA
d_gene: NA

CDR3aa: CSVGGSGGYSYEQYF
CDR3nt: TGCAGCGTTGGGGGGAGCGGGGGGTACTCCTACGAGCAGTACTTC
j_gene: TRBJ2-7
v_gene: TRBV29-1
abundance: NA
d_gene: TRBD2

CDR3aa: CASRQGASYEQYF
CDR3nt: TGTGCCAGCAGGCAGGGGGCCTCCTACGAGCAGTACTTC
j_gene: TRBJ2-7
v_gene: TRBV2
abundance: NA
d_gene: TRBD1

CDR3aa: CASSFGLYGYTF
CDR3nt: TGTGCCAGCAGCTTCGGTCTCTATGGCTACACCTTC
j_gene: TRBJ1-2
v_gene: TRBV6-6
abundance: few
d_gene: NA

CDR3aa: CASSLGPGGNEKLFF
CDR3nt: TGTGCCAGCAGCTTGGGCCCAGGGGGTAATGAAAAACTGTTTTTT
j_gene: TRBJ1-4
v_gene: TRBV7-6
abundance: NA
d_gene: TRBD1

CDR3aa: CATHSQGNSPLHF
CDR3nt: TGTGCCACCCATTCGCAGGGGAATTCACCCCTCCACTTT
j_gene: TRBJ1-6
v_gene: TRBV6-6
abundance: NA
d_gene: NA

CDR3aa: CASSLSPPGANEKLFF
CDR3nt: TGTGCCAGCAGCTTGTCCCCGCCAGGGGCTAATGAAAAACTGTTTTTT
j_gene: TRBJ1-4
v_gene: TRBV5-4
abundance: once
d_gene: NA

CDR3aa: CAGTFAGEQFF
CDR3nt: TGTGCCGGAACCTTTGCGGGTGAGCAGTTCTTC
j_gene: TRBJ2-1
v_gene: TRBV2
abundance: NA
d_gene: NA

CDR3aa: CASKGPGPSSGNTIYF
CDR3nt: TGTGCCAGCAAAGGCCCAGGCCCATCCTCTGGAAACACCATATATTTT
j_gene: TRBJ1-3
v_gene: TRBV28
abundance: NA
d_gene: NA

CDR3aa: CASSLKGRGETQYF
CDR3nt: TGTGCCAGCAGCTTGAAGGGCAGGGGCGAGACCCAGTACTTC
j_gene: TRBJ2-5
v_gene: TRBV5-4
abundance: NA
d_gene: NA

CDR3aa: CASSPQGPLAGVPYEQYF
CDR3nt: TGTGCCAGTAGTCCGCAGGGGCCTCTAGCGGGGGTACCCTACGAGCAGTACTTC
j_gene: TRBJ2-7
v_gene: TRBV19
abundance: once
d_gene: TRBD2

CDR3aa: CASKVQPTGELFF
CDR3nt: TGTGCCAGCAAGGTCCAGCCGACCGGGGAGCTGTTTTTT
j_gene: TRBJ2-2
v_gene: TRBV2
abundance: NA
d_gene: NA

CDR3aa: CASSPGGMWGNEQFF
CDR3nt: TGCGCCAGCAGCCCAGGAGGGATGTGGGGCAATGAGCAGTTCTTC
j_gene: TRBJ2-1
v_gene: TRBV5-1
abundance: NA
d_gene: NA

CDR3aa: CASSRDRASEQYF
CDR3nt: TGCGCCAGCAGCCGGGACAGGGCTAGCGAGCAGTACTTC
j_gene: TRBJ2-7
v_gene: TRBV5-1
abundance: NA
d_gene: TRBD1

CDR3aa: CASSLEGGVVTEAFF
CDR3nt: TGTGCCAGCAGCTTAGAGGGGGGGGTGGTCACTGAAGCTTTCTTT
j_gene: TRBJ1-1
v_gene: TRBV11-2
abundance: NA
d_gene: NA

CDR3aa: CASRSGHRGPMENGYTF
CDR3nt: TGTGCCAGCAGGTCCGGGCACAGGGGCCCAATGGAAAATGGCTACACCTTC
j_gene: TRBJ1-2
v_gene: TRBV28
abundance: NA
d_gene: TRBD1

CDR3aa: CASSQGQGGSTSYEQYF
CDR3nt: TGCGCCAGCAGTCAGGGACAGGGCGGTAGTACATCCTACGAGCAGTACTTC
j_gene: TRBJ2-7
v_gene: TRBV5-1
abundance: NA
d_gene: TRBD1

CDR3aa: CASSSGPHEGTGELFF
CDR3nt: TGTGCCAGCAGTTCCGGACCCCACGAGGGCACCGGGGAGCTGTTTTTT
j_gene: TRBJ2-2
v_gene: TRBV6-5
abundance: NA
d_gene: NA

CDR3aa: CSARSRESYTF
CDR3nt: TGCAGTGCTAGAAGCCGGGAGAGCTACACCTTC
j_gene: TRBJ1-2
v_gene: TRBV20-1
abundance: few
d_gene: NA

CDR3aa: CASSPSGVWSEQYF
CDR3nt: TGTGCCAGCAGCCCGTCCGGGGTGTGGAGCGAGCAGTACTTC
j_gene: TRBJ2-7
v_gene: TRBV5-4
abundance: NA
d_gene: NA

CDR3aa: CASSFFGTGELFF
CDR3nt: TGTGCCAGCAGCTTCTTTGGGACCGGGGAGCTGTTTTTT
j_gene: TRBJ2-2
v_gene: TRBV7-9
abundance: NA
d_gene: NA

CDR3aa: CASSLSGQTTDTQYF
CDR3nt: TGTGCCAGCAGCTTATCTGGACAGACCACAGATACGCAGTATTTT
j_gene: TRBJ2-3
v_gene: TRBV7-9
abundance: NA
d_gene: NA

CDR3aa: CASSPVVGTDTQYF
CDR3nt: TGTGCCAGCAGCCCGGTGGTGGGCACAGATACGCAGTATTTT
j_gene: TRBJ2-3
v_gene: TRBV11-2
abundance: NA
d_gene: NA

CDR3aa: CASSSHGTYSYEQYF
CDR3nt: TGTGCCAGCAGCTCGCACGGGACGTACTCCTACGAGCAGTACTTC
j_gene: TRBJ2-7
v_gene: TRBV28
abundance: NA
d_gene: NA

CDR3aa: CASTRTSRDEQYF
CDR3nt: TGTGCCAGTACCCGGACTAGTCGAGACGAGCAGTACTTC
j_gene: TRBJ2-7
v_gene: TRBV19
abundance: NA
d_gene: TRBD2

CDR3aa: CATSRDFDRGAHGYTF
CDR3nt: TGTGCCACCAGCAGAGATTTCGACAGGGGGGCCCATGGCTACACCTTC
j_gene: TRBJ1-2
v_gene: TRBV15
abundance: NA
d_gene: TRBD1

CDR3aa: CASSEVVTAGEQYF
CDR3nt: TGTGCCAGCAGTGAGGTGGTCACCGCGGGCGAGCAGTACTTC
j_gene: TRBJ2-7
v_gene: TRBV6-5
abundance: NA
d_gene: NA

CDR3aa: CASSPLGLTQYF
CDR3nt: TGTGCCAGCTCCCCCCTCGGCCTTACGCAGTATTTT
j_gene: TRBJ2-3
v_gene: TRBV18
abundance: NA
d_gene: NA

CDR3aa: CASSLWGSGELFF
CDR3nt: TGTGCCAGCAGTTTATGGGGCTCCGGGGAGCTGTTTTTT
j_gene: TRBJ2-2
v_gene: TRBV27
abundance: NA
d_gene: NA

CDR3aa: CASRPPGTGNSPLHF
CDR3nt: TGTGCCAGCAGACCCCCCGGGACAGGCAATTCACCCCTCCACTTT
j_gene: TRBJ1-6
v_gene: TRBV6-1
abundance: NA
d_gene: TRBD1

CDR3aa: CASSLWGTGAYGQYF
CDR3nt: TGTGCCAGCAGCCTGTGGGGGACTGGAGCTTACGGGCAGTACTTC
j_gene: TRBJ2-7
v_gene: TRBV7-2
abundance: once
d_gene: NA

CDR3aa: CASSVAVDEKLFF
CDR3nt: TGTGCCAGCAGCGTAGCTGTGGATGAAAAACTGTTTTTT
j_gene: TRBJ1-4
v_gene: TRBV9
abundance: NA
d_gene: NA

CDR3aa: CASSQIRQQNEQFF
CDR3nt: TGTGCCAGCAGCCAAATAAGACAGCAGAATGAGCAGTTCTTC
j_gene: TRBJ2-1
v_gene: TRBV5-5
abundance: NA
d_gene: NA

CDR3aa: CASTGTGALYGYTF
CDR3nt: TGTGCCAGCACAGGGACAGGGGCTCTCTATGGCTACACCTTC
j_gene: TRBJ1-2
v_gene: TRBV6-1
abundance: NA
d_gene: TRBD1

CDR3aa: CASRARGEYTGELFF
CDR3nt: TGTGCCAGCAGGGCGAGGGGGGAGTACACCGGGGAGCTGTTTTTT
j_gene: TRBJ2-2
v_gene: TRBV5-6
abundance: once
d_gene: NA

CDR3aa: CASSPLTGKNTEAFF
CDR3nt: TGCGCCAGCAGCCCCCTGACAGGGAAGAACACTGAAGCTTTCTTT
j_gene: TRBJ1-1
v_gene: TRBV5-1
abundance: few
d_gene: TRBD1

CDR3aa: CASSSETADSGNTIYF
CDR3nt: TGTGCCAGCTCATCAGAGACGGCCGACTCTGGAAACACCATATATTTT
j_gene: TRBJ1-3
v_gene: TRBV18
abundance: once
d_gene: NA

CDR3aa: CASSRDRGEHGYTF
CDR3nt: TGTGCCAGCTCACGGGACAGGGGAGAACATGGCTACACCTTC
j_gene: TRBJ1-2
v_gene: TRBV18
abundance: NA
d_gene: TRBD1

CDR3aa: CASSENSGNTIYF
CDR3nt: TGTGCCAGCAGTGAGAACTCTGGAAACACCATATATTTT
j_gene: TRBJ1-3
v_gene: TRBV2
abundance: NA
d_gene: NA

CDR3aa: CASTWGNTGELFF
CDR3nt: TGTGCCAGTACCTGGGGGAACACCGGGGAGCTGTTTTTT
j_gene: TRBJ2-2
v_gene: TRBV19
abundance: once
d_gene: NA

CDR3aa: CASRPGGGTEAFF
CDR3nt: TGTGCCAGCAGGCCGGGAGGGGGCACTGAAGCTTTCTTT
j_gene: TRBJ1-1
v_gene: TRBV27
abundance: NA
d_gene: NA

CDR3aa: CASMAILSGNTIYF
CDR3nt: TGTGCCAGCATGGCAATCCTCTCTGGAAACACCATATATTTT
j_gene: TRBJ1-3
v_gene: TRBV2
abundance: NA
d_gene: NA

CDR3aa: CASSLGSGGQPQHF
CDR3nt: TGTGCCAGCAGCTTAGGGTCCGGGGGCCAGCCCCAGCATTTT
j_gene: TRBJ1-5
v_gene: TRBV13
abundance: NA
d_gene: NA

CDR3aa: CASGEDANYGYTF
CDR3nt: TGTGCCAGCGGGGAGGACGCTAACTATGGCTACACCTTC
j_gene: TRBJ1-2
v_gene: TRBV2
abundance: NA
d_gene: NA

CDR3aa: CATKTGPKEGNEQFF
CDR3nt: TGTGCCACCAAAACGGGACCCAAGGAAGGCAATGAGCAGTTCTTC
j_gene: TRBJ2-1
v_gene: TRBV6-6
abundance: NA
d_gene: NA

CDR3aa: CASSLVRGTEAFF
CDR3nt: TGCGCCAGCAGCTTGGTCCGGGGCACTGAAGCTTTCTTT
j_gene: TRBJ1-1
v_gene: TRBV5-1
abundance: NA
d_gene: NA

CDR3aa: CASSTGGRGYTF
CDR3nt: TGTGCCAGCAGCACTGGTGGTAGGGGCTACACCTTC
j_gene: TRBJ1-2
v_gene: TRBV11-2
abundance: NA
d_gene: NA

CDR3aa: CASSPGRGAYEKLFF
CDR3nt: TGTGCCAGCAGCCCCGGTCGGGGCGCATACGAAAAACTGTTTTTT
j_gene: TRBJ1-4
v_gene: TRBV6-5
abundance: once
d_gene: NA

CDR3aa: CASSLGGGTNEKLFF
CDR3nt: TGTGCCAGCAGCTTAGGAGGGGGTACTAATGAAAAACTGTTTTTT
j_gene: TRBJ1-4
v_gene: TRBV11-2
abundance: NA
d_gene: NA

CDR3aa: CASSKAQEDRENQPQHF
CDR3nt: TGTGCCAGCAGCAAAGCGCAAGAGGACAGGGAGAACCAGCCCCAGCATTTT
j_gene: TRBJ1-5
v_gene: TRBV21-1
abundance: NA
d_gene: NA

CDR3aa: CASSDTFSYNEQFF
CDR3nt: TGTGCCAGCAGCGACACCTTCTCCTACAATGAGCAGTTCTTC
j_gene: TRBJ2-1
v_gene: TRBV7-9
abundance: few
d_gene: NA